The following is a TCR beta chain sequence with its context. What it binds is unknown. Germline trimming cut 4 bases from V and 2 bases from J; bases unmatched to any gene: 1. CDR1 LNHDA and CDR2 SQIVND come from the germline V gene (reference sequence). The CDR3 is 14 residues long. This sample was taken from a study of cytomegalovirus exposure and HLA in healthy donors. Whole-study context: Drawn from HLA-typed donors, roughly 87 million unique TCRs were held in an early data release. Study observations and caveats: Later findings reportedly placed an Asian-associated ancestry cluster below the approximately 630-donor mean for N-insertions. As a later analysis showed, several of the most significant clusters appeared to be linked to common viral pathogens.

The study ran its PCR with 60 Vbeta and 13 Jbeta primers. Data came from immunoSEQ multiplex PCR; TCRdb stores just in-frame clones and leaves some out. The sample comprises about 190,000 clones, roughly 80% of which are singletons, and approximately 2.2% rests with the top ten. This chain connects TRBV19 to TRBJ2-3, with 9 bases that match TRBD2. The clonotype was recovered from a male donor in good health and CMV-seronegative. Material: PBMCs. The CDR3 loop reads CASSSGRATDTQYF. CDR3 sequence (DNA): TGTGCCAGTAGTAGCGGGAGGGCCACAGATACGCAGTATTTT.